These 32 T cell receptor beta chains share one sample of origin, sequenced in a study of CD8 T cells in ankylosing spondylitis. Study conclusions and caveats: Typical of ankylosing spondylitis blood, it appeared, was a TCR beta motif of fewer than ten highly homologous variants.

Their antigen targets remain unknown. Each CDR3 protein gets one entry after TCRdb re-called the 5' RACE reads with MiXCR. The table lists roughly 400,000 distinct CDR3 sequences, 20% to 25% of them singletons. The material sequenced was blood, either unsorted or a sorted T cell fraction (not recorded which). Receptors originate from a male donor with ankylosing spondylitis.

This clonotype showed up just a few times. This chain links TRBV2 with TRBJ2-1; 7 bases are a match to TRBD1. With V trimmed by 8 bases and J by 2 bases, 3 bases remained unmatched. The CDR3 loop spans 13 amino acids. Germline lookup yields CDR1 SNHLY and CDR2 FYNNEI. The CDR3 spells CASRQGPYNEQFF. Written as DNA, the CDR3 is TGTGCCAGCCGACAGGGCCCCTACAATGAGCAGTTCTTC.

This clonotype showed up just a few times. The chain couples TRBV5-6 to TRBJ1-1, with a possible D match to TRBD1 (6 bases). The CDR3 covers 13 residues. CDR1 and CDR2 (germline): SGHDT, YYEEEE. Deletions cut 0 bases from V and 7 bases from J, with 10 bases between. Here the CDR3 reads CASSLALRGEAFF. The CDR3 DNA is TGTGCCAGCAGCTTGGCTCTCAGGGGTGAAGCTTTCTTT. The complete variable domain, with remaining parts taken from reference TRBV5-6 and TRBJ1-1, reads DAGVTQSPTHLIKTRGQQVTLRCSPKSGHDTVSWYQQALGQGPQFIFQYYEEEERQRGNFPDRFSGHQFPNYSSELNVNALLLGDSALYLCASSLALRGEAFFGQGTRLTVV.

V gene TRBV6-5 combines with J gene TRBJ2-7, with TRBD1 as a possible D gene (6 bases). From germline, CDR1 is MNHEY and CDR2 SVGAGI. The CDR3 covers 15 residues. Trimming took 0 bases from V and 2 from J, leaving 11 bases between them. CDR3 coding DNA: TGTGCCAGCAGTTACTCTAGGGACACCACCTACGAGCAGTACTTC. Amino acids: CASSYSRDTTYEQYF.

The chain uses TRBV7-9 and TRBJ2-1, with D possibly matching TRBD2 (7 bases). The CDR3 runs 14 residues. V was pared by 1 base and J by 8 bases, with 12 bases between. From germline, CDR1 is SEHNR and CDR2 FQNEAQ (reference sequence). In DNA form, the CDR3 reads TGTGCCAGCAGCTTAGTCGGCGGGGGCGATGAGCAGTTCTTC. Its protein is CASSLVGGGDEQFF.

V and J are TRBV20-1 and TRBJ2-2; 11 bases line up with TRBD1. V trimming: 5 bases; J trimming: 7 bases; junction bases outside the gene matches: 6. Germline V CDR1 and CDR2: DFQATT, SNEGSKA (reference sequence). This CDR3 is built from 14 residues. The CDR3 DNA is TGCAGTGCTCTGGGACAGGGGGGGGTCGGGGAGCTGTTTTTT. Protein sequence: CSALGQGGVGELFF.

This clonotype was seen only a few times. The V and J genes are TRBV6-5 and TRBJ2-7; D remains unclear. Trimming took off 2 bases at V and 5 bases at J, with 4 bases between the two ends. In germline, CDR1 is MNHEY, CDR2 SVGAGI. The CDR3 has 11 residues. The CDR3 is CASSYAHEQYF. For the CDR3, the DNA is TGTGCCAGCAGTTACGCCCACGAGCAGTACTTC.

This clonotype was recorded a few times. V and J are TRBV3-1 and TRBJ2-7; 12 bases match TRBD2. The CDR3 spans 18 residues. CDR1 and CDR2 (germline): LGHDT, YNNKEL (reference sequence). After removal of 4 bases from V and 2 bases from J, the junction contained 12 bases not matched to a gene. The CDR3 loop reads CASSRGLLGLAGTYEQYF. The CDR3 DNA follows: TGTGCCAGCAGCCGAGGCCTCCTAGGACTAGCGGGAACCTACGAGCAGTACTTC.

The rearrangement links TRBV4-3 to TRBJ1-5; D is undetermined. CDR1 is LGHNA, CDR2 YSLEER, per germline. The germline V and J ends were trimmed by 1 base and 3 bases, with 7 bases remaining between them. This CDR3 is built from 14 residues. This CDR3 reads CASSQAGPNQPQHF. DNA for the CDR3: TGCGCCAGCAGCCAAGCTGGCCCCAATCAGCCCCAGCATTTT.

In its sample, this clonotype was seen a few times. The chain employs TRBV19 and TRBJ1-4, with D possibly being TRBD1 (5 bases). The V gene lost 5 bases and the J gene lost 5 bases, with 21 bases spanning the gap. The CDR3 is 17 residues long. Germline V lookup: CDR1 LNHDA, CDR2 SQIVND (reference sequence). This CDR3 is CASSGGLQPTSNEKLFF. For the CDR3, the DNA is TGTGCCAGTAGTGGGGGACTGCAGCCTACTTCGAATGAAAAACTGTTTTTT.

This chain connects TRBV5-1 to TRBJ2-7, with TRBD1 matching over 8 bases. From germline, CDR1 is SGHRS and CDR2 YFSETQ. J lost 7 bases, V lost 4 bases, and 13 bases had no gene match. The CDR3 has 15 amino acids. The chain's CDR3 is CASSGTGTGTGEQYF. CDR3 in DNA: TGCGCCAGCAGCGGAACCGGGACAGGTACTGGGGAGCAGTACTTC. Variable domain in full (rest from reference TRBV5-1 and TRBJ2-7): KAGVTQTPRYLIKTRGQQVTLSCSPISGHRSVSWYQQTPGQGLQFLFEYFSETQRNKGNFPGRFSGRQFSNSRSEMNVSTLELGDSALYLCASSGTGTGTGEQYFGPGTRLTVT.

The chain carries TRBV6-5 and TRBJ1-1; no reliable D call. The V end was cut by 0 bases, the J end by 4 bases, with 9 bases between. CDR1 and CDR2 from the germline V gene are MNHEY and SVGAGI. The CDR3 consists of 14 residues. The CDR3 protein is CASSYSGIGTEAFF. The CDR3 nucleotides are TGTGCCAGCAGTTACTCGGGGATAGGCACTGAAGCTTTCTTT.

The chain combines TRBV18 with TRBJ1-1; maybe TRBD1 (6 bases). CDR3 length equals 14 residues. Per germline, CDR1 KGHSH and CDR2 LQKENI. The V end was cut by 3 bases, the J end by 3 bases, with 11 bases between. The DNA for the CDR3 is TGTGCCAGCTCACCCACAGGGCTCTACACTGAAGCTTTCTTT. It encodes CASSPTGLYTEAFF.

This rearrangement joins TRBV12-3 or TRBV12-4 to TRBJ1-1; D unresolved. Trimming removed 6 bases from V and 9 bases from J, with 14 bases in between. The CDR3 length is 12 residues. CDR3 residues: CASRKEGSKAFF. The CDR3 region has the DNA TGTGCCAGCAGGAAAGAGGGTAGCAAAGCTTTCTTT.

This clonotype has a handful of counts. The V gene is TRBV18, the J gene TRBJ2-3; D is perhaps TRBD1 (6 bases). Germline loops: CDR1 KGHSH, CDR2 LQKENI. This CDR3 comprises 15 residues. Trimming removed 3 bases at V and 2 bases at J, with 12 bases between. CDR3: CASSPMPGDTDTQYF. The DNA for the CDR3 is TGTGCCAGCTCACCGATGCCAGGGGACACAGATACGCAGTATTTT.

J is TRBJ2-1 and V is TRBV27; TRBD1 or TRBD2 may be the D gene (5 bases each). Germline loops: CDR1 MNHEY, CDR2 SMNVEV (reference sequence). The CDR3 totals 17 residues. V lost 2 bases and J 5 bases, leaving 19 bases between the germline ends. The CDR3 sequence is CASSLNGGFQRNNEQFF. The DNA of the CDR3 is TGTGCCAGCAGTTTAAATGGGGGTTTTCAGCGGAACAATGAGCAGTTCTTC.

The chain couples TRBV27 to TRBJ2-2, with TRBD1 identical over 9 bases. The CDR3 runs 15 residues. Germline values: CDR1 MNHEY, CDR2 SMNVEV (reference sequence). After removal of 6 bases from V and 7 bases from J, the junction contained 9 bases not matched to a gene. The CDR3 DNA is TGTGCCAGCAGGGCCGGGACAGGGACCGGCGGGGAGCTGTTTTTT. It encodes CASRAGTGTGGELFF.

This clonotype was recorded many times. This chain links TRBV29-1 with TRBJ2-7; 8 bases match TRBD2. Trimming removed 5 bases from V and 2 bases from J; junction bases left unmatched: 8. This CDR3 is 14 amino acids long. The germline V gene encodes CDR1 SQVTM and CDR2 ANQGSEA. The DNA for the CDR3 is TGCAGCGTTCAAAGGAGCGGGGGACCCTACGAGCAGTACTTC. Its protein is CSVQRSGGPYEQYF.

This chain links TRBV7-2 with TRBJ2-5, with D possibly being TRBD2 (7 bases). Trimming shortened V by 1 base and J by 6 bases, and 12 bases separated the two germline ends. The CDR3 has 14 amino acids. CDR1 and CDR2 (germline): SGHTA, FQGNSA. The CDR3 spells CASSLGGGAKTQYF. CDR3 coding DNA: TGTGCCAGCAGCTTAGGGGGGGGGGCGAAGACCCAGTACTTC.

This clonotype was recorded a few times. The V and J genes are TRBV6-5 and TRBJ1-5, with D possibly being TRBD1 (5 bases). Germline values: CDR1 MNHEY, CDR2 SVGAGI. The CDR3 totals 15 residues. With 2 bases removed from V and 4 bases from J, the gap between germline ends came to 12 bases. The CDR3 loop reads CASSYVPGPNQPQHF. In nucleotides, the CDR3 is TGTGCCAGCAGTTACGTACCGGGACCGAATCAGCCCCAGCATTTT.

The rearrangement uses TRBV6-1 and TRBJ1-2; TRBD1 aligns across 9 bases. Germline lookup yields CDR1 MNHNS and CDR2 SASEGT. This CDR3 comprises 14 residues. The V gene end was trimmed by 6 bases and the J gene end by 8 bases; junction bases not matched to a gene: 10. The CDR3 loop reads CASRRTGEGGGYTF. The CDR3, as DNA: TGTGCCAGCAGGCGGACAGGGGAAGGAGGCGGCTACACCTTC.

The rearrangement links TRBV11-3 to TRBJ2-7; D perhaps matches TRBD2 (6 bases). V lost 0 bases to trimming and J lost 5 bases, with 14 bases between them. The CDR3 is made up of 15 amino acids. Germline values: CDR1 SGHNT, CDR2 YENEEA. CDR3 nucleotide sequence: TGTGCCAGCAGCTTAGAAGATGGAGGGTTCGACGAGCAGTACTTC. Protein product: CASSLEDGGFDEQYF.

V and J are TRBV4-2 and TRBJ2-3, with 7 bases identical to TRBD2. Germline CDR1 LGHNA, CDR2 YNFKEQ. V trimming: 2 bases; J trimming: 0 bases; junction bases outside the gene matches: 5. The CDR3 contains 16 residues. CDR3 nucleotide sequence: TGTGCCAGCAGCCAATTTATTAGCGGGAGCACAGATACGCAGTATTTT. Translating gives CASSQFISGSTDTQYF.

Ten or more counts support this clonotype. The CDR3 spells CSVTSGGAQHF. For the CDR3, the DNA is TGCAGCGTCACCAGCGGGGGAGCCCAGCATTTT. V and J are TRBV29-1 and TRBJ1-5, with D perhaps matching TRBD1 (5 bases). The germline V gene encodes CDR1 SQVTM and CDR2 ANQGSEA. V was cut by 6 bases and J by 11 bases, with 14 bases left in between. CDR3 length: 11 residues.

The chain is built from TRBV7-7 and TRBJ2-5, with D possibly TRBD2 on 5 matching bases. Germline V CDR1 and CDR2: SSHAT, FNYEAQ (reference sequence). Trimming shortened V by 1 base and J by 5 bases, and 11 bases separated the two germline ends. The CDR3 consists of 14 residues. CDR3 DNA: TGTGCCAGCAGCTTAGATGTGGGAGCGGAGACCCAGTACTTC. It yields the protein CASSLDVGAETQYF. Variable domain in full (rest from reference TRBV7-7 and TRBJ2-5): GAGVSQSPRYKVTKRGQDVTLRCDPISSHATLYWYQQALGQGPEFLTYFNYEAQPDKSGLPSDRFSAERPEGSISTLTIQRTEQRDSAMYRCASSLDVGAETQYFGPGTRLLVL.

The V and J genes are TRBV29-1 and TRBJ1-1; 9 bases agree with TRBD1. Losses at the gene ends were 4 bases for V and 7 bases for J; bases not matched to a gene: 7. Germline V lookup: CDR1 SQVTM, CDR2 ANQGSEA. The CDR3 has 13 amino acids. The CDR3 reads CSVVDRGVIEAFF. As DNA, the CDR3 is TGCAGCGTTGTTGACAGGGGGGTAATTGAAGCTTTCTTT.

This clonotype was found many times. This rearrangement joins TRBV5-1 to TRBJ1-4, with D perhaps matching TRBD1 (5 bases). Germline V lookup: CDR1 SGHRS, CDR2 YFSETQ. The CDR3 has 14 amino acids. V was pared by 1 base and J by 5 bases, with 9 bases between. CDR3 sequence reads: CASSLRGANEKLFF. The CDR3 DNA is TGCGCCAGCAGCTTGAGGGGAGCGAATGAAAAACTGTTTTTT.

The chain employs TRBV3-1 and TRBJ2-7; possible D gene TRBD2, 6 bases. Deletions cut 0 bases from V and 6 bases from J, with 9 bases between. The CDR3 length is 13 residues. The germline CDR1 and CDR2 sequences are LGHDT and YNNKEL (reference sequence). DNA for the CDR3: TGTGCCAGCAGCCAAGATCTCGGGGGCGAGCAGTACTTC. Translation gives CASSQDLGGEQYF.

This clonotype was detected a few times. The chain is built from TRBV18 and TRBJ2-7; a possible D gene is TRBD2 (6 bases). Germline V gene lookup returns CDR1 KGHSH and CDR2 LQKENI. V lost 3 bases and J 2 bases, leaving 11 bases between the germline ends. The CDR3 is made up of 14 amino acids. Here the CDR3 reads CASSPAGNPYEQYF. The DNA of the CDR3 is TGTGCCAGCTCACCGGCGGGAAACCCCTACGAGCAGTACTTC.

This clonotype has a count of ten or more. The V gene is TRBV29-1, the J gene TRBJ2-7; 12 bases fit TRBD1. CDR3 size: 14 residues. V shed 2 bases and J 6 bases; nucleotides not matched to a gene: 5. Germline V lookup: CDR1 SQVTM, CDR2 ANQGSEA. This CDR3 is CSVERGQGAGEQYF. In nucleotides, the CDR3 is TGCAGCGTTGAAAGGGGACAGGGGGCTGGCGAGCAGTACTTC.

The V gene is TRBV2, the J gene TRBJ2-1; 9 nucleotides line up with TRBD2. Looked up from germline, CDR1 is SNHLY and CDR2 is FYNNEI. With 6 bases clipped from V and 3 bases from J, the junction kept 6 bases outside the gene matches. This CDR3 region has 15 residues. The CDR3 spells CASSEASGNYNEQFF. The CDR3 nucleotides read TGTGCCAGCAGCGAGGCTAGCGGGAACTACAATGAGCAGTTCTTC.

In this sample, this clonotype turned up many times. The V gene is TRBV29-1, the J gene TRBJ2-7; no clear D gene. The V gene's germline CDR1 is SQVTM and CDR2 ANQGSEA. V dropped 8 bases and J dropped 0 bases, with 11 bases sitting between them. The CDR3 length is 12 residues. CDR3 DNA sequence: TGCAGCATCCAACAGAACTCCTACGAGCAGTACTTC. Residues: CSIQQNSYEQYF.

The chain carries TRBV5-8 and TRBJ2-1; no clear D gene. The V and J ends lost 0 bases and 5 bases respectively, with 12 bases between them. The CDR3 spans 15 residues. Germline values: CDR1 SGHTS, CDR2 YDEGEE. CDR3 protein: CASSLGLVANNEQFF. The CDR3 DNA follows: TGTGCCAGCAGCTTGGGGTTGGTAGCAAACAATGAGCAGTTCTTC.